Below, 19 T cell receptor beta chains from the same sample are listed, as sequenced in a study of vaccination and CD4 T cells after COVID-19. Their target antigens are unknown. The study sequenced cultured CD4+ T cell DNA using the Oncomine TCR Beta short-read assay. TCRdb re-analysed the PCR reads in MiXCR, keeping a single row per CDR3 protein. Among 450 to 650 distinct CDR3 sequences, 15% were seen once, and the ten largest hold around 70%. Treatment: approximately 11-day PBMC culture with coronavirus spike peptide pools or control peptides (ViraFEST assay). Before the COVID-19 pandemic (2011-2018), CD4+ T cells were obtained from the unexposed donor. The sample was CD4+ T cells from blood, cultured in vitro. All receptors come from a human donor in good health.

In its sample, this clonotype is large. CDR3 region: CASSPRTGTVSNQPQHF. DNA for the CDR3: TGTGCCAGCAGTCCCCGGACAGGGACCGTTAGCAATCAGCCCCAGCATTTT. The V and J genes are TRBV27 and TRBJ1-5; 8 bases align to TRBD1. Trimming removed 5 bases from V and 0 bases from J; junction bases left unmatched: 9. This CDR3 has 17 residues. CDR1 is MNHEY, CDR2 SMNVEV, per germline (reference sequence).

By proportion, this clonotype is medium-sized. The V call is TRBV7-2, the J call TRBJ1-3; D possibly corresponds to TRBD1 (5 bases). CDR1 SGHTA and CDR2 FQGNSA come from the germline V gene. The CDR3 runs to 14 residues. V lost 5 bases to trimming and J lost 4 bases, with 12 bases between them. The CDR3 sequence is CASSPGPAGNTIYF. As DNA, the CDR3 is TGTGCCAGCAGCCCAGGGCCCGCCGGAAACACCATATATTTT.

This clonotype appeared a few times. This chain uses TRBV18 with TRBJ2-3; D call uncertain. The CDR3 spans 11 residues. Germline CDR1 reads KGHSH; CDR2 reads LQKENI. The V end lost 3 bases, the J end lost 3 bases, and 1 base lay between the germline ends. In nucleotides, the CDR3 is TGTGCCAGCTCACCGACAGATACGCAGTATTTT. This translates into CASSPTDTQYF.

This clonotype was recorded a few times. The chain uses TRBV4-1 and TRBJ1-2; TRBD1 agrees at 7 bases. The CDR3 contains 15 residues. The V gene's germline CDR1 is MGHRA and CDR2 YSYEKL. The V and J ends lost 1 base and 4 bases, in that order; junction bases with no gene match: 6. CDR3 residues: CASSQASQGVYGYTF. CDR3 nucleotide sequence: TGCGCCAGCAGCCAAGCTTCTCAGGGGGTCTATGGCTACACCTTC.

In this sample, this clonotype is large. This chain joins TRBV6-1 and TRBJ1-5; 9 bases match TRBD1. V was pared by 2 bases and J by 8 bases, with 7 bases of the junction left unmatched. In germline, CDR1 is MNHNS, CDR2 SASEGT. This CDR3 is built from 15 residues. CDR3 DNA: TGTGCCAGCAGTGAACAGGGACAGGGCTCTGAGCCCCAGCATTTT. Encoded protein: CASSEQGQGSEPQHF.

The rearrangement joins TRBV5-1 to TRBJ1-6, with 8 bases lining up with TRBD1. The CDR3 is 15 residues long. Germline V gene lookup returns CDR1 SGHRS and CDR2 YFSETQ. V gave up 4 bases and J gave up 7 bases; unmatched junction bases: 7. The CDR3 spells CASSPRTGTNSPLHF. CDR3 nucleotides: TGCGCCAGCAGCCCGAGGACAGGGACAAATTCACCCCTCCACTTT.

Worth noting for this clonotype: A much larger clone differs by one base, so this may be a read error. The CDR3 reads CASIPPGWTERFDTEAFF. CDR3 sequence (DNA): TGTGCCAGCATCCCCCCGGGGTGGACAGAGAGGTTCGACACTGAAGCTTTCTTT. The chain employs TRBV7-9 and TRBJ1-1, with D perhaps TRBD1 (6 bases). The CDR3 is 18 amino acids. Trimming took off 7 bases at V and 3 bases at J, with 27 bases between the two ends. CDR1 SEHNR and CDR2 FQNEAQ come from the germline V gene (reference sequence). Complete variable domain (other parts from reference TRBV7-9 and TRBJ1-1): DTGVSQNPRHKITKRGQNVTFRCDPISEHNRLYWYRQTLGQGPEFLTYFQNEAQLEKSRLLSDRFSAERPKGSFSTLEIQRTEQGDSAMYLCASIPPGWTERFDTEAFFGQGTRLTVV.

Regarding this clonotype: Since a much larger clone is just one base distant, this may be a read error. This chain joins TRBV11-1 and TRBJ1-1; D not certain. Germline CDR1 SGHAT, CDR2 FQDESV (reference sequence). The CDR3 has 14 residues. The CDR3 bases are TGTACCAGCAGCGACCGACGGAGGACCTTTGAAGCTTTCTTT. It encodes CTSSDRRRTFEAFF.

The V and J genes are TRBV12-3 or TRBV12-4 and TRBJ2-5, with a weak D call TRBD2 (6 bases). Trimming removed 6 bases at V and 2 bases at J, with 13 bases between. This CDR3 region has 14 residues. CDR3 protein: CASSPIAAQETQYF. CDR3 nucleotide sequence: TGTGCCAGCAGCCCCATAGCGGCACAAGAGACCCAGTACTTC.

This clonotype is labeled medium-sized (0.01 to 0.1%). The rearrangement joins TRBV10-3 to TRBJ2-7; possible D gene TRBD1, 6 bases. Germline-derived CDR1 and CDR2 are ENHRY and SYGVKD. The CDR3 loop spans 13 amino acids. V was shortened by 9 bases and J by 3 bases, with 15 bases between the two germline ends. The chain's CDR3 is CAINTGTNYEQYF. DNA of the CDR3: TGTGCCATTAACACCGGGACAAACTACGAGCAGTACTTC.

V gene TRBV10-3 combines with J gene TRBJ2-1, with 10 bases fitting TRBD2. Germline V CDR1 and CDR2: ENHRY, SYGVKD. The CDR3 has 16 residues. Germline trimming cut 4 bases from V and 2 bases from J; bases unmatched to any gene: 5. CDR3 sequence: CAISAPSGSTYNEQFF. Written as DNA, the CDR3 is TGTGCCATCAGTGCTCCTAGCGGGAGCACCTACAATGAGCAGTTCTTC.

The CDR3 region has the DNA TGCAGCGCTTCAGGGACAGGGGGCAAAAAGCAGTACTTC. Translation: CSASGTGGKKQYF. This sequence joins TRBV29-1 and TRBJ2-7; 12 positions agree with TRBD1. Germline-derived CDR1 and CDR2 are SQVTM and ANQGSEA. CDR3 length: 13 residues. With V trimmed by 7 bases and J by 8 bases, 9 bases remained unmatched.

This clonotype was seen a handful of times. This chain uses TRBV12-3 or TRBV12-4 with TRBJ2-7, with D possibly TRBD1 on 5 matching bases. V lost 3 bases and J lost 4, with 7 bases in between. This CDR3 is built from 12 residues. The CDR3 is CASSFAGYEQYF. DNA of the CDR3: TGTGCCAGCAGTTTCGCAGGGTACGAGCAGTACTTC.

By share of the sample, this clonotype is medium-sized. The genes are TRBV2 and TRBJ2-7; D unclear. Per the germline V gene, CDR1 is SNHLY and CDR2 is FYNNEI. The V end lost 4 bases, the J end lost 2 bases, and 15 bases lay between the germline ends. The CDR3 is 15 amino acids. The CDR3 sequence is CASSARTVTTYEQYF. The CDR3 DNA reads TGTGCCAGCAGTGCCAGGACGGTTACCACCTACGAGCAGTACTTC.

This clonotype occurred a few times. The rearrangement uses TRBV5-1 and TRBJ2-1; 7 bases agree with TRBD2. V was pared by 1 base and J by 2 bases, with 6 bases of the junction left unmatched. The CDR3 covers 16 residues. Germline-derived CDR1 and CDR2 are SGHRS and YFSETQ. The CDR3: CASSLLGGGTYNEQFF. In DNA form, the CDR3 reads TGCGCCAGCAGCTTGTTGGGGGGAGGGACCTACAATGAGCAGTTCTTC.

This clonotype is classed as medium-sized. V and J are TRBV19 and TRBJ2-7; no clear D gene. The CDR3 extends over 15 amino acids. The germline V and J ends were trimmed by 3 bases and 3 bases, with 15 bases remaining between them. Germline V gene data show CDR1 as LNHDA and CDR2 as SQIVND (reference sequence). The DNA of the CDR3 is TGTGCCAGTAGTATCGGTGGCAGTAAAAGCTACGAGCAGTACTTC. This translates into CASSIGGSKSYEQYF.

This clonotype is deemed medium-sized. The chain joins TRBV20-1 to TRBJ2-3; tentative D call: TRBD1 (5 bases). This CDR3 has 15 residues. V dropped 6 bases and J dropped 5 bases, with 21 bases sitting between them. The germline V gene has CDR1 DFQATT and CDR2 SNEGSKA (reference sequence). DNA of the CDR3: TGCAGTGCCCCTTATGGGGCAGGGTCGAAAGATACGCAGTATTTT. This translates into CSAPYGAGSKDTQYF.

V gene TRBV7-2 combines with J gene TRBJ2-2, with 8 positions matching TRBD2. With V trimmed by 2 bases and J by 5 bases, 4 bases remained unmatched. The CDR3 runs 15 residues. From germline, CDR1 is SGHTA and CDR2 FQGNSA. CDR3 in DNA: TGTGCCAGCAGCTTAAACGGGGGGGGGACCGGGGAGCTGTTTTTT. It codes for CASSLNGGGTGELFF.

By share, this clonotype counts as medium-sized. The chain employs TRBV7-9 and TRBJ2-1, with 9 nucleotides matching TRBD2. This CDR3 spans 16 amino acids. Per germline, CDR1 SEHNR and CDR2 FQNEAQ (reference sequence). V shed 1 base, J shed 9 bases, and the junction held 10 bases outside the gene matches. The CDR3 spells CASSLGTSEMKREQFF. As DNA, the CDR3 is TGTGCCAGCAGCTTAGGGACTAGCGAGATGAAGCGTGAGCAGTTCTTC.